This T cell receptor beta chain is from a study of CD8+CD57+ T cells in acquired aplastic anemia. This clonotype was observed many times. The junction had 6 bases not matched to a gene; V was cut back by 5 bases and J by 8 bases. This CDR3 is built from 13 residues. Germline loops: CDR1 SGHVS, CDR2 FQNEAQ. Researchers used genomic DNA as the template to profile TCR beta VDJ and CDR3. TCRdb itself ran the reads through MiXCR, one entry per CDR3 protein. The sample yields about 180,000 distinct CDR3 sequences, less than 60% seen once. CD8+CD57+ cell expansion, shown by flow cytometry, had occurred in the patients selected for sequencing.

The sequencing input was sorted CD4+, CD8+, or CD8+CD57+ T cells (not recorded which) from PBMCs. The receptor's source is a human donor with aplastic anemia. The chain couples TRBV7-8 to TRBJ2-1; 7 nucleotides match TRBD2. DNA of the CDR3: TGTGCCAGCAGCCGCGGGGGTAGGTATGAGCAGTTCTTC. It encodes CASSRGGRYEQFF.